This T cell receptor beta chain was recovered during a study of CD8 T cells in ankylosing spondylitis (dated by TCRdb to about 2017). In terms of the full investigation: To find TCR variants linked to disease, the study profiled T cell receptor beta repertoires in ankylosing spondylitis patients and healthy donors. In total, the full study cohort was made up of roughly 100 healthy donors and 25 or so ankylosing spondylitis patients. Peripheral blood was sampled, and synovial fluid was also collected from ankylosing spondylitis patients. Study-wide conclusions, independent of this receptor: The disease-linked clones showed a CD8+ phenotype and occurred at relatively low frequencies in peripheral blood. Blood from ankylosing spondylitis patients appeared to be characterized by a TCR beta motif made up of seven or eight highly homologous amino acid variants. Some of the motif variants had been reported before in the synovial fluid and blood of reactive arthritis patients, a finding that suggests common disease-initiation mechanisms. The disease-linked clones were reported to be significantly enriched in matched synovial fluid samples from ankylosing spondylitis patients.

The run used an Illumina HiSeq 2500. TCR beta libraries were prepared by quantitative 5'-RACE with molecular barcodes. Regarding the original processing steps: Disease-linked TCR variants were identified with a new computational method built on a probabilistic model of VDJ rearrangement. TCRdb's own reprocessing of the public reads used fastp at Q25 and MiXCR and kept productive beta chains. One record per CDR3 amino acid sequence lists the most common genes and DNA. These V and J calls derive from TCRdb rather than the authors' analysis. For this sample the table gives under 950,000 distinct CDR3 sequences, of which 15% to 20% were detected only once. Under 20% of the sample lies in the top ten. Worth noting for this clonotype: Its antigen has not been determined. Base qualities are not recorded, but no much larger clone differs from it by a single base.

Including the terminal cysteine and phenylalanine, the CDR3 comprises 14 residues. Here the CDR3 DNA is all that survives: 42 bases in frame from base 1. The germline V gene specifies SGHTA as CDR1 and FQGNSA as CDR2. Deletion took 6 bases off V and 4 bases off J, with a span of 13 bases between the germline ends. The clonotype originates from a male donor with ankylosing spondylitis. The chain uses TRBV7-2 and TRBJ2-1, with a weak D call of TRBD2 (5 bases match). The sequenced material came from blood, either unsorted or a sorted T cell fraction (not recorded which). This receptor carries the CDR3 CASSQRAGYNEQFF. In nucleotides, the sequence is TGTGCCAGCAGTCAGAGGGCCGGGTACAATGAGCAGTTCTTC.